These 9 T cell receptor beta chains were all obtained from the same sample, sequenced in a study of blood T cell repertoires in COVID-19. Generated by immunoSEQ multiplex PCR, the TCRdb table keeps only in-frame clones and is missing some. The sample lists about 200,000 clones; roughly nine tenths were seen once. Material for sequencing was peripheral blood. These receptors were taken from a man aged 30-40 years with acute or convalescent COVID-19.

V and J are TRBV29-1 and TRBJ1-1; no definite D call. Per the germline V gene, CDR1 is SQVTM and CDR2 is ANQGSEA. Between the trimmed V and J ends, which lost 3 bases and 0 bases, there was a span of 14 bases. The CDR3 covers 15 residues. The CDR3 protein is CSVDPQRELNTEAFF. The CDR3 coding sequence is TGCAGCGTTGATCCCCAGCGGGAGCTGAACACTGAAGCTTTCTTT.

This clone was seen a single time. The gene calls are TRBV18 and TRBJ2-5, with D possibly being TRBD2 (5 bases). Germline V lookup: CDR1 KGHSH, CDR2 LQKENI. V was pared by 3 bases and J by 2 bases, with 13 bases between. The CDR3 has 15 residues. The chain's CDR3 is CASSPRNGEQETQYF. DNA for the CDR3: TGTGCCAGCTCACCGCGTAATGGGGAGCAAGAGACCCAGTACTTC.

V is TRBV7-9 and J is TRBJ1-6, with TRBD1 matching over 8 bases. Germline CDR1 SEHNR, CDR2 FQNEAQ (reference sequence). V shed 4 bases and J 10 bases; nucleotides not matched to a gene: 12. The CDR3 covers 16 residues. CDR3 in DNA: TGTGCCAGCAGCTCCGGACAGGGCGGGTCGTACTCACCCCTCCACTTT. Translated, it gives CASSSGQGGSYSPLHF.

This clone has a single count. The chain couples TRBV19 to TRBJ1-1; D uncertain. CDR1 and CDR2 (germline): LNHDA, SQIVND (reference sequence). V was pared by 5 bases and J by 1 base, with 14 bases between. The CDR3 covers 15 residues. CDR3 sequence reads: CASSFSRERNTEAFF. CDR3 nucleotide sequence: TGTGCCAGTAGTTTCTCGCGGGAAAGGAACACTGAAGCTTTCTTT.

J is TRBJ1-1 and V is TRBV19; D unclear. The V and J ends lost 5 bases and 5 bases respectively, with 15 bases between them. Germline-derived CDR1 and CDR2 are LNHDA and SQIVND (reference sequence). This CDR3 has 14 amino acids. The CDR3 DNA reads TGTGCCAGTAGTTTGGGTCCTACGGGGACTGAAGCTTTCTTT. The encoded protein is CASSLGPTGTEAFF. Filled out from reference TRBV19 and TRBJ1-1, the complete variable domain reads DGGITQSPKYLFRKEGQNVTLSCEQNLNHDAMYWYRQDPGQGLRLIYYSQIVNDFQKGDIAEGYSVSREKKESFPLTVTSAQKNPTAFYLCASSLGPTGTEAFFGQGTRLTVV.

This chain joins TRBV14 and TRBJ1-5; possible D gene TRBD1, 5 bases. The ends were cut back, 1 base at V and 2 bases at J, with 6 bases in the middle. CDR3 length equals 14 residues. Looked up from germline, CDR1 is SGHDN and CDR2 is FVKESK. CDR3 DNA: TGTGCCAGCAGCCAAGGGGGCGGCAATCAGCCCCAGCATTTT. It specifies CASSQGGGNQPQHF. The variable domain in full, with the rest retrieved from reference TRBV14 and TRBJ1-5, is EAGVTQFPSHSVIEKGQTVTLRCDPISGHDNLYWYRRVMGKEIKFLLHFVKESKQDESGMPNNRFLAERTGGTYSTLKVQPAELEDSGVYFCASSQGGGNQPQHFGDGTRLSIL.

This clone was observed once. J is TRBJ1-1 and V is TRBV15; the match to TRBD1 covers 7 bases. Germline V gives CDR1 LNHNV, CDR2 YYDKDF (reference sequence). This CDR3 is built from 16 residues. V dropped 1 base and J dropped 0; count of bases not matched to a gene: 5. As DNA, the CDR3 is TGTGCCACCAGCAGAGGTATACAGGGGATGAACACTGAAGCTTTCTTT. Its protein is CATSRGIQGMNTEAFF.

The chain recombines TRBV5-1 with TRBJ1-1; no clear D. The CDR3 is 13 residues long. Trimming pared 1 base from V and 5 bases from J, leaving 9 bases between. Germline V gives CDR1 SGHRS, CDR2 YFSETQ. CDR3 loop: CASSLNGETEAFF. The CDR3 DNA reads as TGCGCCAGCAGCTTGAACGGGGAAACTGAAGCTTTCTTT.

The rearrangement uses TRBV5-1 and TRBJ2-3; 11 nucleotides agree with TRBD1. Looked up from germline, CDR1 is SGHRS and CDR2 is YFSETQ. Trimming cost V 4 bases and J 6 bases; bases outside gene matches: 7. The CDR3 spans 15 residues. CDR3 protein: CASSDRTGGEDTQYF. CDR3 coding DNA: TGCGCCAGCAGCGACAGGACAGGGGGCGAGGATACGCAGTATTTT. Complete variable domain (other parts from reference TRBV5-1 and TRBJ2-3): KAGVTQTPRYLIKTRGQQVTLSCSPISGHRSVSWYQQTPGQGLQFLFEYFSETQRNKGNFPGRFSGRQFSNSRSEMNVSTLELGDSALYLCASSDRTGGEDTQYFGPGTRLTVL.